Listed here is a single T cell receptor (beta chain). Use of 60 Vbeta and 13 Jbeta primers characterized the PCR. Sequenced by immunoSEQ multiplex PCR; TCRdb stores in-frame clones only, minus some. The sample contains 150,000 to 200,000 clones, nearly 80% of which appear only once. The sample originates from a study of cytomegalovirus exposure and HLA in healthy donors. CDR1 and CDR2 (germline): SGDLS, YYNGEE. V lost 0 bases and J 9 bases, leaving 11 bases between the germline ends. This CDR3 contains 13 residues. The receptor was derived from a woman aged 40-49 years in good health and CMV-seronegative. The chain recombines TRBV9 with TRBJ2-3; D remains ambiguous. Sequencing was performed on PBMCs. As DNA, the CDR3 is TGTGCCAGCAGCGTAGAAGACGTCAGGACGCAGTATTTT. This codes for CASSVEDVRTQYF.